Below, 15 T cell receptor beta chains from the same sample are listed, as sequenced in a study of cytomegalovirus exposure and HLA in healthy donors. Assay used: immunoSEQ multiplex PCR; TCRdb lists only in-frame clones, some missing. The sample records 110,000 to 150,000 clones, approximately 84% being singletons. Sequencing was carried out using PBMCs. These receptors were collected from a woman aged 30 to 39 in good health and CMV-seronegative.

The J gene is TRBJ2-3, the V gene TRBV7-2, with TRBD2 matching over 12 bases. There are 18 residues in the CDR3. Germline lookup yields CDR1 SGHTA and CDR2 FQGNSA. Germline trimming cut 1 base from V and 5 bases from J; bases unmatched to any gene: 10. The CDR3 spells CASSLVRGTSGGLDTQYF. The CDR3 DNA sequence: TGTGCCAGCAGCTTAGTCAGGGGCACTAGCGGGGGGTTAGATACGCAGTATTTT.

In nucleotides, the CDR3 is TGTGCCAGTAGTATTGTCTTCCAGGGACAGGGAAGAGGACAGCCCCAGCATTTT. Its translation is CASSIVFQGQGRGQPQHF. The chain joins TRBV19 to TRBJ1-5; 9 nucleotides line up with TRBD1. The V gene's germline CDR1 is LNHDA and CDR2 SQIVND (reference sequence). J was trimmed by 7 bases and V by 3 bases; bases with no gene match: 16. The CDR3 totals 18 residues.

The count of this clone is one. V usage is TRBV18 and J usage is TRBJ1-1, with 8 bases identical to TRBD1. V dropped 1 base and J dropped 0; count of bases not matched to a gene: 4. The CDR3 contains 16 residues. Germline assignment: CDR1 KGHSH and CDR2 LQKENI. As DNA, the CDR3 is TGTGCCAGCTCACCACTGTCGGACAGGGTGAACACTGAAGCTTTCTTT. This translates into CASSPLSDRVNTEAFF.

V gene TRBV15 combines with J gene TRBJ2-7, with D perhaps matching TRBD2 (5 bases). This CDR3 has 13 amino acids. Germline loops: CDR1 LNHNV, CDR2 YYDKDF (reference sequence). The V gene lost 1 base and the J gene lost 3 bases, with 7 bases spanning the gap. The CDR3: CATSRGGNYEQYF. The CDR3 nucleotides read TGTGCCACCAGCAGAGGAGGGAACTACGAGCAGTACTTC.

This chain uses TRBV7-9 with TRBJ1-2, with a tentative D call TRBD1 (6 bases). V lost 2 bases to trimming and J lost 5 bases, with 24 bases between them. Germline V gives CDR1 SEHNR, CDR2 FQNEAQ (reference sequence). The CDR3 has 18 residues. The CDR3 sequence: CASSLLGWGPGPNYGYTF. In DNA form, the CDR3 reads TGTGCCAGCAGCTTATTGGGGTGGGGGCCGGGACCAAATTATGGCTACACCTTC.

The rearrangement joins TRBV4-1 to TRBJ2-3, with a possible D match to TRBD1 (6 bases). V was clipped by 1 base and J by 0 bases, with 11 bases between them. The CDR3 length is 16 residues. Germline CDR1 reads MGHRA; CDR2 reads YSYEKL. The CDR3: CASSQVGTSSTDTQYF. The CDR3 nucleotides read TGCGCCAGCAGCCAAGTTGGGACAAGTAGCACAGATACGCAGTATTTT.

This clone was counted once. The chain recombines TRBV5-1 with TRBJ2-7; D not resolved. CDR1 and CDR2 (germline): SGHRS, YFSETQ. V was pared by 2 bases and J by 5 bases, with 17 bases between. This CDR3 has 15 residues. The DNA for the CDR3 is TGCGCCAGCAGCTTTGGTACAGCCCTGGGTGACGAGCAGTACTTC. Protein sequence: CASSFGTALGDEQYF.

This clone was counted once. This chain uses TRBV5-6 with TRBJ1-1, with D unclear. Germline V CDR1 and CDR2: SGHDT, YYEEEE. The length of the CDR3 is 14 residues. The germline V and J ends were trimmed by 0 bases and 7 bases, with 13 bases remaining between them. The CDR3 nucleotides are TGTGCCAGCAGCTTGGCCAGCTCAAAGCGTGAAGCTTTCTTT. It specifies CASSLASSKREAFF.

CDR3 in amino acids: CASSLDRQGFWETQYF. Here the CDR3 DNA reads TGCGCCAGCAGCTTGGATCGGCAGGGGTTTTGGGAGACCCAGTACTTC. This rearrangement joins TRBV5-1 to TRBJ2-5, with D maybe TRBD1 (6 bases). V was cut by 0 bases and J by 5 bases, with 17 bases left in between. The germline gives CDR1 SGHRS, CDR2 YFSETQ. CDR3 length equals 16 residues.

The genes are TRBV14 and TRBJ2-7; 8 bases agree with TRBD1. The CDR3 has 14 amino acids. The trim removed 5 bases at V and 4 bases at J, leaving 7 bases unmatched. The germline gives CDR1 SGHDN, CDR2 FVKESK. The CDR3 DNA reads as TGTGCCAGCAGCTCTGGGACAGGATTTTACGAGCAGTACTTC. It encodes CASSSGTGFYEQYF.

This clone was detected only a few times. This CDR3 is also generated by other DNA sequences in the sample. The chain couples TRBV5-1 to TRBJ1-1, with D possibly matching TRBD1 (5 bases). Germline values: CDR1 SGHRS, CDR2 YFSETQ. Trimming took 1 base from V and 1 from J, leaving 5 bases between them. There are 13 residues in the CDR3. The CDR3 reads CASSLTGNTEAFF. The CDR3 region has the DNA TGCGCCAGCAGCTTGACAGGGAACACTGAAGCTTTCTTT.

This chain links TRBV5-1 with TRBJ2-7; D perhaps matches TRBD2 (6 bases). V lost 0 bases and J lost 4, with 11 bases in between. The germline V gene has CDR1 SGHRS and CDR2 YFSETQ. The CDR3 runs to 14 residues. The CDR3 loop reads CASSLVSGEYEQYF. The CDR3 nucleotides are TGCGCCAGCAGCTTGGTGTCGGGGGAATACGAGCAGTACTTC.

The genes are TRBV6-5 and TRBJ1-2, with a possible D match to TRBD1 (5 bases). V lost 2 bases to trimming and J lost 10 bases, with 8 bases between them. This CDR3 comprises 11 residues. Germline V gives CDR1 MNHEY, CDR2 SVGAGI. CDR3 DNA sequence: TGTGCCAGCAGTTACGGGGCCATCTACACCTTC. Translating gives CASSYGAIYTF.

This chain joins TRBV6-1 and TRBJ2-7; perhaps TRBD2 as D (6 bases). V was trimmed by 2 bases and J by 1 base, leaving 21 bases between them. The length of the CDR3 is 18 residues. Germline CDR1 and CDR2: MNHNS and SASEGT. CDR3 sequence (DNA): TGTGCCAGCAGTGAAAGTCTGATTGGGAGGCGATCGTCCTACGAGCAGTACTTC. Translation gives CASSESLIGRRSSYEQYF.

The genes are TRBV19 and TRBJ1-1, with 7 nucleotides matching TRBD1. CDR1 LNHDA and CDR2 SQIVND come from the germline V gene (reference sequence). V shed 7 bases and J 0 bases; nucleotides not matched to a gene: 8. This CDR3 is 15 amino acids long. Here the CDR3 DNA reads TGTGCCAGTACGGGAAAAGACAGGGTGAACACTGAAGCTTTCTTT. It codes for CASTGKDRVNTEAFF.